Reported below is one TCR beta chain. Clones were read by immunoSEQ multiplex PCR, and TCRdb kept only the in-frame ones, dropping some. The data show over 45,000 clones, roughly 85% seen once. Germline-derived CDR1 and CDR2 are SEHNR and FQNEAQ (reference sequence). The length of the CDR3 is 15 residues. Trimming cost V 5 bases and J 0 bases, with 12 bases left between them. The data originate from a study of OX40 agonist ivuxolimab in advanced cancers. This specimen was CD4+ or CD8+ T cells sorted from blood, taken in a trial of the OX40 agonist ivuxolimab. The chain joins TRBV7-9 to TRBJ2-3; unclear D gene. The sequence derives from an adult with an advanced solid tumor such as melanoma, head and neck, liver or kidney cancer. The CDR3 is CASSASLTSTDTQYF. The CDR3 DNA sequence: TGTGCCAGCAGCGCCTCACTTACGAGCACAGATACGCAGTATTTT.